One and the same sample provided the 16 T cell receptor beta chains below, sequenced in a study of T-cell reconstitution after alpha-beta-depleted transplantation in children. Molecular barcoding with unique molecular identifiers was used for the TCRbeta library. MiXCR, applied by TCRdb to the PCR reads, yields one record per CDR3 protein. The data contain hundreds of thousands of distinct CDR3 sequences, roughly 17% of them singletons. The source was PBMCs from the stem cell graft donor, collected from the stem cell graft. Receptors were obtained from a human donor who donated a stem cell graft to a child with acute myeloid leukemia.

In its sample, this clonotype was seen many times. The chain carries TRBV10-3 and TRBJ2-3; 9 bases are shared with TRBD2. The germline V gene encodes CDR1 ENHRY and CDR2 SYGVKD. The J segment lost 2 bases and the V segment lost 6 bases, leaving 3 bases of the junction unmatched. The CDR3 extends over 14 amino acids. The CDR3 loop is CAISLAGDTDTQYF. The CDR3 DNA reads TGTGCCATCAGCTTAGCGGGAGACACAGATACGCAGTATTTT.

This clonotype was counted between two and nine times. The chain employs TRBV20-1 and TRBJ2-5, with 7 bases identical to TRBD1. The V gene end was trimmed by 6 bases and the J gene end by 0 bases; junction bases not matched to a gene: 7. CDR1 and CDR2 from the germline V gene are DFQATT and SNEGSKA (reference sequence). The CDR3 has 14 residues. CDR3 in DNA: TGCAGTGCGAGATCAGGACAGGACCAAGAGACCCAGTACTTC. Amino acid sequence: CSARSGQDQETQYF.

V usage is TRBV20-1 and J usage is TRBJ1-1, with 7 bases matching TRBD1. The CDR3 sequence is 12 residues long. Germline-derived CDR1 and CDR2 are DFQATT and SNEGSKA (reference sequence). Trimming removed 2 bases from V and 8 bases from J; junction bases left unmatched: 5. In DNA form, the CDR3 reads TGCAGTGCTAGACGGACAGGTAGAGAAGCTTTCTTT. It codes for CSARRTGREAFF.

This clonotype was detected a few times. The chain is built from TRBV27 and TRBJ2-1, with D possibly matching TRBD1 (7 bases). Germline V CDR1 and CDR2: MNHEY, SMNVEV (reference sequence). The length of the CDR3 is 17 residues. With 2 bases removed from V and 2 bases from J, the gap between germline ends came to 16 bases. In DNA, the CDR3 is TGTGCCAGCAGTTTAGTGTGGCGGGACAGAGCCTACAATGAGCAGTTCTTC. The encoded protein is CASSLVWRDRAYNEQFF.

This clonotype occurred a few times. The V gene is TRBV6-2 or TRBV6-3, the J gene TRBJ2-5; the D gene could be TRBD1 or TRBD2 (5 bases each). V was trimmed by 4 bases and J by 5 bases, leaving 14 bases between them. The CDR3 runs to 14 residues. Germline CDR1 and CDR2: MNHEY and SVGEGT. CDR3 in DNA: TGTGCCAGCAGTTTGGGACCCCTCCCCGAGACCCAGTACTTC. This sequence encodes CASSLGPLPETQYF.

V is TRBV7-2 and J is TRBJ2-3, with a weak D call TRBD2 (5 bases). Trimming stripped 3 bases from V and 12 bases from J, with 19 bases between. Germline assignment: CDR1 SGHTA and CDR2 FQGNSA. This CDR3 contains 14 residues. The CDR3 bases are TGTGCCAGCAGCTTGAATTTTCGGGAACGGGTCCAGTATTTT. Translated: CASSLNFRERVQYF.

V usage is TRBV7-6 and J usage is TRBJ2-4, with a tentative D call TRBD1 (6 bases). The CDR3 is 19 residues long. Germline V gene lookup returns CDR1 SGHVS and CDR2 FNYEAQ. Trimming shortened V by 1 base and J by 4 bases, and 23 bases separated the two germline ends. CDR3 DNA sequence: TGTGCCAGCAGCTTAGGACCTGGACAGCAAAAGTCTCGTAAAAACATTCAGTACTTC. It codes for CASSLGPGQQKSRKNIQYF.

This clonotype was counted ten times or more. The chain joins TRBV20-1 to TRBJ2-3; D perhaps matches TRBD2 (5 bases). Trimming took 1 base from V and 0 from J, leaving 8 bases between them. The CDR3 has 14 residues. From germline, CDR1 is DFQATT and CDR2 SNEGSKA (reference sequence). The CDR3 DNA reads TGCAGTGCTAGAGCACCTAGCAGCACAGATACGCAGTATTTT. Protein: CSARAPSSTDTQYF.

This clonotype was picked up a small number of times. V usage is TRBV7-2 and J usage is TRBJ2-2; 9 positions match TRBD2. This CDR3 comprises 15 residues. V was pared by 3 bases and J by 7 bases, with 6 bases of the junction left unmatched. The germline gives CDR1 SGHTA, CDR2 FQGNSA. The CDR3 here is CASSLLAGIIGELFF. CDR3 DNA sequence: TGTGCCAGCAGCTTGCTAGCGGGGATTATCGGGGAGCTGTTTTTT.

The table lists this clonotype with many counts. This rearrangement joins TRBV15 to TRBJ1-1; D uncertain. The length of the CDR3 is 15 residues. Germline V lookup: CDR1 LNHNV, CDR2 YYDKDF (reference sequence). V was trimmed by 0 bases and J by 7 bases, leaving 15 bases between them. The CDR3 DNA reads TGTGCCACCAGCAGAGATTTGTCAGCGTCAGTTGAAGCTTTCTTT. Its protein is CATSRDLSASVEAFF.

This clonotype was seen at least ten times. The J gene is TRBJ2-7, the V gene TRBV29-1; the match to TRBD1 covers 7 bases. V lost 7 bases to trimming and J lost 1 base; unmatched junction nucleotides: 4. Germline V lookup: CDR1 SQVTM, CDR2 ANQGSEA. The CDR3 consists of 12 residues. CDR3 residues: CSAWTGSYEQYF. As DNA, the CDR3 is TGCAGCGCCTGGACAGGTTCCTACGAGCAGTACTTC.

This clonotype was seen ten or more times. The gene calls are TRBV20-1 and TRBJ1-6, with unresolved D. This CDR3 comprises 11 residues. Trimming removed 0 bases from V and 10 bases from J, with 4 bases in between. Germline CDR1 and CDR2: DFQATT and SNEGSKA (reference sequence). CDR3 coding DNA: TGCAGTGCTAGAGAGAGATCACCCCTCCACTTT. Its protein product is CSARERSPLHF.

The chain employs TRBV11-2 and TRBJ2-3, with a weak D call TRBD2 (6 bases). With 5 bases removed from V and 2 bases from J, the gap between germline ends came to 20 bases. The CDR3 covers 17 residues. CDR1 is SGHAT and CDR2 is FQNNGV in the germline V gene. This CDR3 reads CASSGGWISGTTDTQYF. The CDR3 DNA reads TGTGCCAGCAGCGGGGGGTGGATCAGCGGTACCACAGATACGCAGTATTTT. Combining the CDR3 with reference TRBV11-2 and TRBJ2-3 gives the whole variable domain EAGVAQSPRYKIIEKRQSVAFWCNPISGHATLYWYQQILGQGPKLLIQFQNNGVVDDSQLPKDRFSAERLKGVDSTLKIQPAKLEDSAVYLCASSGGWISGTTDTQYFGPGTRLTVL.

The CDR3 region is CASSLNGVLYF. DNA for the CDR3: TGTGCCAGCAGCTTAAACGGCGTACTGTACTTC. The V and J genes are TRBV7-3 and TRBJ2-7; D unclear. With 1 base removed from V and 12 bases from J, the gap between germline ends came to 10 bases. The CDR3 is 11 amino acids. Germline V gives CDR1 SGHTA, CDR2 FQGTGA.

This clonotype was detected many times. At one of its ends the junction is not consistent with the germline gene, which may arise from a read error. The CDR3 region has the DNA TGTGCCAGCAGTTTGGGGACATTCCAAGAGACCCAGTACTTC. Translation gives CASSLGTFQETQYF. The V and J genes are TRBV5-5 and TRBJ2-5; a possible D gene is TRBD1 (6 bases). This CDR3 is 14 amino acids long. The germline gives CDR1 SGHKS, CDR2 YYEKEE (reference sequence). Filled out from reference TRBV5-5 and TRBJ2-5, the complete variable domain reads DAGVTQSPTHLIKTRGQQVTLRCSPISGHKSVSWYQQVLGQGPQFIFQYYEKEERGRGNFPDRFSARQFPNYSSELNVNALLLGDSALYLCASSLGTFQETQYFGPGTRLLVL.

At least ten counts were recorded for this clonotype. The chain links TRBV15 to TRBJ2-5; 14 nucleotides match TRBD2. Germline assignment: CDR1 LNHNV and CDR2 YYDKDF (reference sequence). V lost 0 bases, J lost 0 bases, and 6 bases stayed unmatched. The CDR3 is made up of 19 amino acids. The CDR3 is CATSRDGTSGGGYQETQYF. Written as DNA, the CDR3 is TGTGCCACCAGCAGAGATGGGACTAGCGGGGGTGGGTACCAAGAGACCCAGTACTTC.